Shown below are 15 T cell receptor beta chains from a single sample sequenced in a study of technical replicates of blood from several donors (dated by TCRdb to about 2017). Preparation of the library involved the immunoSEQ multiplex PCR assay. TCRdb obtained this table from immuneACCESS and retained in-frame rearrangements with V and J assigned. These tables miss some clones; where compared with another copy, unresolved V genes account for less than half of the shortfall, and the remainder is unexplained. The sample records about 74,000 clones, roughly 94% of which are singletons. The ten top clones hold about 0.25% of the sample. The material sequenced was T cells isolated from PBMCs. The receptors were sampled from a human donor in good health.

This clone occurred once. The rearrangement links TRBV18 to TRBJ2-7; possible D gene TRBD1, 5 bases. Germline V gives CDR1 KGHSH, CDR2 LQKENI. This CDR3 spans 15 amino acids. Trimming shortened V by 1 base and J by 3 bases, and 13 bases separated the two germline ends. CDR3 sequence reads: CASSPQVQGDYEQYF. CDR3 DNA sequence: TGTGCCAGCTCACCACAGGTGCAAGGGGACTACGAGCAGTACTTC.

This chain links TRBV7-9 with TRBJ2-1, with D possibly TRBD2 on 5 matching bases. The V end lost 5 bases, the J end lost 10 bases, and 15 bases lay between the germline ends. This CDR3 comprises 13 residues. The germline gives CDR1 SEHNR, CDR2 FQNEAQ (reference sequence). The CDR3 loop is CASSLSGVGEQFF. The CDR3 coding sequence is TGTGCCAGCAGCCTCTCCGGGGTTGGCGAGCAGTTCTTC. Together with reference TRBV7-9 and TRBJ2-1, the CDR3 gives the full variable domain: DTGVSQNPRHKITKRGQNVTFRCDPISEHNRLYWYRQTLGQGPEFLTYFQNEAQLEKSRLLSDRFSAERPKGSFSTLEIQRTEQGDSAMYLCASSLSGVGEQFFGPGTRLTVL.

A single count supports this clone. The chain employs TRBV27 and TRBJ1-4; D is possibly TRBD1 (6 bases). The germline V gene encodes CDR1 MNHEY and CDR2 SMNVEV (reference sequence). The V gene lost 1 base and the J gene lost 10 bases, with 13 bases spanning the gap. This CDR3 has 14 amino acids. The CDR3 sequence is CASSLYGGGGKLFF. In DNA form, the CDR3 reads TGTGCCAGCAGTTTATATGGGGGCGGTGGAAAACTGTTTTTT.

The chain couples TRBV7-6 to TRBJ2-7; the match to TRBD1 covers 9 bases. The CDR3 sequence is 13 residues long. Germline V CDR1 and CDR2: SGHVS, FNYEAQ. The trim removed 2 bases at V and 5 bases at J, leaving 1 base unmatched. The DNA of the CDR3 is TGTGCCAGCAGCTTAACAGGGGGCGACGAGCAGTACTTC. It is translated as CASSLTGGDEQYF.

The J gene is TRBJ1-4, the V gene TRBV9; D is undetermined. Germline V CDR1 and CDR2: SGDLS, YYNGEE. This CDR3 has 15 amino acids. Trimming pared 0 bases from V and 4 bases from J, leaving 10 bases between. The CDR3 protein is CASSVGNRINEKLFF. CDR3 coding DNA: TGTGCCAGCAGCGTAGGGAACAGAATTAATGAAAAACTGTTTTTT.

The J gene is TRBJ1-2, the V gene TRBV6-5; 10 bases map to TRBD1. V lost 4 bases to trimming and J lost 8 bases; unmatched junction nucleotides: 4. Germline values: CDR1 MNHEY, CDR2 SVGAGI. This CDR3 is built from 13 residues. In DNA, the CDR3 is TGTGCCAGCAGTTTGACAGGGGGCGACGGCTACACCTTC. It specifies CASSLTGGDGYTF.

The gene calls are TRBV6-5 and TRBJ2-1, with 8 bases identical to TRBD1. This CDR3 spans 13 amino acids. CDR1 is MNHEY, CDR2 SVGAGI, per germline. V shed 6 bases and J 6 bases; nucleotides not matched to a gene: 4. CDR3 nucleotides: TGTGCCAGCAGCCTCACAGGGGGCAATGAGCAGTTCTTC. It encodes CASSLTGGNEQFF.

This rearrangement joins TRBV7-9 to TRBJ1-5; 8 bases agree with TRBD1. The CDR3 contains 17 residues. Germline V lookup: CDR1 SEHNR, CDR2 FQNEAQ (reference sequence). V lost 0 bases, J lost 6 bases, and 10 bases stayed unmatched. CDR3 sequence: CASSLAKTGEGIQPQHF. The CDR3 nucleotides are TGTGCCAGCAGCTTAGCGAAGACAGGGGAAGGGATTCAGCCCCAGCATTTT.

The CDR3 reads CASSTRSSGNTIYF. The CDR3 bases are TGTGCCAGCAGTACCCGGTCCTCTGGAAACACCATATATTTT. The rearrangement uses TRBV28 and TRBJ1-3, with no clear D. Germline loops: CDR1 MDHEN, CDR2 SYDVKM. The V and J ends lost 5 bases and 0 bases respectively, with 8 bases between them. This CDR3 has 14 amino acids.

V and J are TRBV11-2 and TRBJ1-2, with 7 bases fitting TRBD1. Unmatched junction bases numbered 2, after V lost 3 bases and J lost 4 bases. The CDR3 is 13 amino acids. The germline V gene has CDR1 SGHAT and CDR2 FQNNGV. CDR3 in amino acids: CASSLGQPYGYTF. In DNA form, the CDR3 reads TGTGCCAGCAGCTTGGGACAGCCCTATGGCTACACCTTC.

The J gene is TRBJ1-3, the V gene TRBV2, with a possible D match to TRBD1 (5 bases). This CDR3 region has 17 residues. CDR1 is SNHLY, CDR2 FYNNEI, per germline. The ends were cut back, 3 bases at V and 1 base at J, with 16 bases in the middle. In DNA, the CDR3 is TGTGCCAGCAGTGAGCAGGGCCGGGAGTGGTCTGGAAACACCATATATTTT. The encoded protein is CASSEQGREWSGNTIYF.

The J gene is TRBJ2-2, the V gene TRBV19; TRBD1 matches at 9 bases. Germline CDR1 reads LNHDA; CDR2 reads SQIVND (reference sequence). The CDR3 loop spans 15 amino acids. The J segment lost 2 bases and the V segment lost 5 bases, leaving 3 bases of the junction unmatched. The CDR3 bases are TGTGCCAGTAGTTACAGGGGGCTAAACACCGGGGAGCTGTTTTTT. This gives the protein CASSYRGLNTGELFF.

The chain has TRBV19 and TRBJ2-7; 11 positions match TRBD2. Germline V gene lookup returns CDR1 LNHDA and CDR2 SQIVND (reference sequence). The V segment lost 6 bases and the J segment 1 base; nucleotides outside the gene matches: 5. The CDR3 is 15 residues long. In DNA, the CDR3 is TGTGCCAGTAGGCTGACTAGCGGGATTTCCTACGAGCAGTACTTC. It yields the protein CASRLTSGISYEQYF.

The rearrangement uses TRBV7-9 and TRBJ2-2, with TRBD1 as a possible D gene (5 bases). The CDR3 contains 16 residues. The germline V gene encodes CDR1 SEHNR and CDR2 FQNEAQ (reference sequence). Between the trimmed V and J ends, which lost 3 bases and 7 bases, there was a span of 18 bases. The CDR3 sequence is CASSFRPQGDNGELFF. The CDR3 DNA sequence: TGTGCCAGCAGCTTCCGTCCCCAGGGTGATAACGGGGAGCTGTTTTTT.

J is TRBJ1-1 and V is TRBV9; a possible D gene is TRBD1 (5 bases). V was trimmed by 0 bases and J by 9 bases, leaving 9 bases between them. Germline CDR1 reads SGDLS; CDR2 reads YYNGEE. The CDR3 runs 12 residues. CDR3 DNA sequence: TGTGCCAGCAGCGTAGCTCCAGGGCAAGCTTTCTTT. This sequence encodes CASSVAPGQAFF.